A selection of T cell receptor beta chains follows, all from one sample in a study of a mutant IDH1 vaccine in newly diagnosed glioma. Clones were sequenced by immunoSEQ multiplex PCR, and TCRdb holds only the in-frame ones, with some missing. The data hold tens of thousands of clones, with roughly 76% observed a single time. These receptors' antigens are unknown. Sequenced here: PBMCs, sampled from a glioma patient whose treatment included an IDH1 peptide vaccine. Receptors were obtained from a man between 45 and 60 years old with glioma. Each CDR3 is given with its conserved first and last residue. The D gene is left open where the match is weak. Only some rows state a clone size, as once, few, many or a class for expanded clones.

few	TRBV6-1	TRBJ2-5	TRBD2	CASSETRWQGGLETQYF	TGTGCCAGCAGTGAAACAAGGTGGCAGGGAGGGTTGGAGACCCAGTACTTC
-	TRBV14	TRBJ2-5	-	CASSQEEGVETQYF	TGTGCCAGCAGCCAAGAGGAGGGGGTAGAGACCCAGTACTTC
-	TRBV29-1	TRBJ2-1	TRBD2	CSVRGGRANEQFF	TGCAGCGTTCGCGGGGGTCGGGCCAATGAGCAGTTCTTC
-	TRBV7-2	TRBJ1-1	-	CASTPGQMNTEAFF	TGTGCCAGCACCCCCGGACAGATGAACACTGAAGCTTTCTTT
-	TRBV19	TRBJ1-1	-	CASSKMAFGGLGTEAFF	TGTGCCAGTAGTAAAATGGCCTTCGGAGGTTTGGGGACTGAAGCTTTCTTT
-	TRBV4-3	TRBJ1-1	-	CASSQGRASYTEAFF	TGCGCCAGCAGCCAAGGCAGGGCCTCCTACACTGAAGCTTTCTTT
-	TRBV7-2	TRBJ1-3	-	CASSLPGVSGNTIYF	TGTGCCAGCAGCTTACCAGGGGTCTCGGGAAACACCATATATTTT
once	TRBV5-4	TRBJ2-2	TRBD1	CASSPRQGGGELFF	TGTGCCAGCAGCCCCAGACAGGGCGGCGGGGAGCTGTTTTTT
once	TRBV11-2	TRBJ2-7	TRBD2	CASSLAGLAGEYEQYF	TGTGCCAGCAGCTTAGCGGGACTAGCGGGGGAATACGAGCAGTACTTC
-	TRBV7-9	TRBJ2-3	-	CASSDGLLSGTDTQYF	TGTGCCAGCAGCGATGGACTGCTCTCGGGCACAGATACGCAGTATTTT
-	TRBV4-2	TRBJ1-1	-	CASSHPAGLNTEAFF	TGTGCCAGCAGCCACCCCGCTGGCTTGAACACTGAAGCTTTCTTT
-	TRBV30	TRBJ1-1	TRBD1	CAWSRGTGLFEAFF	TGTGCCTGGAGTCGCGGGACAGGTTTATTTGAAGCTTTCTTT
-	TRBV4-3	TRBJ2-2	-	CASSQDPGPTGELFF	TGCGCCAGCAGCCAAGATCCCGGGCCTACCGGGGAGCTGTTTTTT
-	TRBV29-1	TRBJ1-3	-	CSVARGSGNTIYF	TGCAGCGTAGCCCGGGGCTCTGGAAACACCATATATTTT
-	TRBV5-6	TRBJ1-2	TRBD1	CASRRLQGTNYGYTF	TGTGCCAGCAGGCGGTTACAGGGGACTAACTATGGCTACACCTTC
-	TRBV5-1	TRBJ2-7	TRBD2	CASSLGLAGAASPYEQYF	TGCGCCAGCAGCTTAGGACTAGCGGGGGCCGCCAGCCCCTACGAGCAGTACTTC
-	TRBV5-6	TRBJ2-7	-	CASSWEGINYEQYF	TGTGCCAGCAGCTGGGAAGGGATTAACTACGAGCAGTACTTC
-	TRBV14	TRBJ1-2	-	CASSHFPLRGYTF	TGTGCCAGCAGTCATTTTCCCTTGAGGGGCTACACCTTC
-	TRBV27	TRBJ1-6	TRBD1	CASSYRTGSSYNSPLHF	TGTGCCAGCAGCTATCGGACAGGGAGCTCCTATAATTCACCCCTCCACTTT
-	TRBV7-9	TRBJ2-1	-	CASSLAPLGGGQFF	TGTGCCAGCAGCTTAGCCCCCCTAGGGGGTGGGCAGTTCTTC
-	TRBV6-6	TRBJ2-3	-	CASTGWSPGSTDTQYF	TGTGCCAGCACCGGGTGGTCCCCTGGGAGCACAGATACGCAGTATTTT
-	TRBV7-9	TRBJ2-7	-	CASSLSGQRDEQYF	TGTGCCAGCAGCTTGTCAGGTCAGAGGGACGAGCAGTACTTC
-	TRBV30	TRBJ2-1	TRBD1	CAWSGQGQGPVHEQFF	TGTGCCTGGAGTGGGCAGGGACAGGGTCCGGTTCATGAGCAGTTCTTC
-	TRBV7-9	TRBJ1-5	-	CASSLDQRQPQHF	TGTGCCAGCAGCTTAGACCAACGTCAGCCCCAGCATTTT
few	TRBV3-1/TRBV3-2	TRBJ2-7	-	CASRTGQYF	TGTGCCAGTCGTACGGGGCAGTACTTC
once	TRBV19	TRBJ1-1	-	CASRAGTPGAEAFF	TGTGCCAGTAGAGCCGGGACACCCGGGGCTGAAGCTTTCTTT
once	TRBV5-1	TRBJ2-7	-	CASNSPFSYEQYF	TGCGCCAGCAACTCCCCCTTCTCCTACGAGCAGTACTTC
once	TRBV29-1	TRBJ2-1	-	CSAAGTEQFF	TGCAGCGCTGCGGGAACGGAGCAGTTCTTC
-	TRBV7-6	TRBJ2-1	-	CASSRSGDYNEQFF	TGTGCCAGCAGCCGTTCAGGGGACTACAATGAGCAGTTCTTC
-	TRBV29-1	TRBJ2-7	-	CSFSTGSYEQYF	TGCAGCTTCTCGACGGGTTCCTACGAGCAGTACTTC
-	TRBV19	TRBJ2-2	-	CASSLTNSGELFF	TGTGCCAGTAGTCTCACAAACTCCGGGGAGCTGTTTTTT
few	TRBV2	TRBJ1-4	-	CASSAPWGREKLFF	TGTGCCAGCAGCGCCCCGTGGGGGAGGGAAAAACTGTTTTTT
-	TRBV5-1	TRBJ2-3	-	CASSLAVEGPASQYF	TGCGCCAGCAGCTTGGCCGTGGAGGGCCCAGCTTCGCAGTATTTT
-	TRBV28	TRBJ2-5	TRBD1	CASTRDRDFRYF	TGTGCCAGCACTCGGGACAGGGATTTTCGGTACTTC
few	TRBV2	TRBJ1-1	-	CASTADRNTEAFF	TGTGCCAGCACCGCCGACAGGAACACTGAAGCTTTCTTT
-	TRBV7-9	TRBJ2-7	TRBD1	CASSGGQLYSYEQYF	TGTGCCAGCAGCGGGGGACAGCTATACTCCTACGAGCAGTACTTC
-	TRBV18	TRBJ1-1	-	CASSPPGVWNTEAFF	TGTGCCAGCTCACCGCCGGGAGTATGGAACACTGAAGCTTTCTTT
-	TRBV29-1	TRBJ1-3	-	CSVAFSGNTIYF	TGCAGCGTTGCCTTCTCTGGAAACACCATATATTTT
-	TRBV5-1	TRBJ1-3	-	CASSGLTASSGNTIYF	TGCGCCAGCAGCGGCCTGACGGCGAGCTCTGGAAACACCATATATTTT
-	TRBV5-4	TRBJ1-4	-	CASSSAAGTTNEKLFF	TGTGCCAGCAGCTCAGCGGCAGGGACAACTAATGAAAAACTGTTTTTT
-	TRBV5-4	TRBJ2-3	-	CASSLDAGYTDTQYF	TGTGCCAGCAGCTTGGATGCGGGGTACACAGATACGCAGTATTTT
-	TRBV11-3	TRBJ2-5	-	CASSLGSGSAETQYF	TGTGCCAGCAGCTTAGGTAGCGGCTCAGCGGAGACCCAGTACTTC
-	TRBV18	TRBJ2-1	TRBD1	CASSPPGTGVEKQFF	TGTGCCAGCTCACCACCAGGGACAGGGGTTGAGAAGCAGTTCTTC
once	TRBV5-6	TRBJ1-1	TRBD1	CASSLDPGQGGPMNTEAFF	TGTGCCAGCAGCTTGGATCCGGGACAGGGAGGACCTATGAACACTGAAGCTTTCTTT
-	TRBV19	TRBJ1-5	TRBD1	CASDRGVSNQPQHF	TGTGCCTCTGACAGGGGGGTTAGCAATCAGCCCCAGCATTTT
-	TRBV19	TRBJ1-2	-	CASSIRVEMANYGYTF	TGTGCCAGTAGTATTAGGGTCGAAATGGCAAACTATGGCTACACCTTC
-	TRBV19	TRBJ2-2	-	CASSRLDAGELFF	TGTGCCAGTAGTAGGCTAGATGCCGGGGAGCTGTTTTTT
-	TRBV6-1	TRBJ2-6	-	CASSDHQGGPSGANVLTF	TGTGCCAGCAGTGATCACCAGGGGGGCCCCTCTGGGGCCAACGTCCTGACTTTC